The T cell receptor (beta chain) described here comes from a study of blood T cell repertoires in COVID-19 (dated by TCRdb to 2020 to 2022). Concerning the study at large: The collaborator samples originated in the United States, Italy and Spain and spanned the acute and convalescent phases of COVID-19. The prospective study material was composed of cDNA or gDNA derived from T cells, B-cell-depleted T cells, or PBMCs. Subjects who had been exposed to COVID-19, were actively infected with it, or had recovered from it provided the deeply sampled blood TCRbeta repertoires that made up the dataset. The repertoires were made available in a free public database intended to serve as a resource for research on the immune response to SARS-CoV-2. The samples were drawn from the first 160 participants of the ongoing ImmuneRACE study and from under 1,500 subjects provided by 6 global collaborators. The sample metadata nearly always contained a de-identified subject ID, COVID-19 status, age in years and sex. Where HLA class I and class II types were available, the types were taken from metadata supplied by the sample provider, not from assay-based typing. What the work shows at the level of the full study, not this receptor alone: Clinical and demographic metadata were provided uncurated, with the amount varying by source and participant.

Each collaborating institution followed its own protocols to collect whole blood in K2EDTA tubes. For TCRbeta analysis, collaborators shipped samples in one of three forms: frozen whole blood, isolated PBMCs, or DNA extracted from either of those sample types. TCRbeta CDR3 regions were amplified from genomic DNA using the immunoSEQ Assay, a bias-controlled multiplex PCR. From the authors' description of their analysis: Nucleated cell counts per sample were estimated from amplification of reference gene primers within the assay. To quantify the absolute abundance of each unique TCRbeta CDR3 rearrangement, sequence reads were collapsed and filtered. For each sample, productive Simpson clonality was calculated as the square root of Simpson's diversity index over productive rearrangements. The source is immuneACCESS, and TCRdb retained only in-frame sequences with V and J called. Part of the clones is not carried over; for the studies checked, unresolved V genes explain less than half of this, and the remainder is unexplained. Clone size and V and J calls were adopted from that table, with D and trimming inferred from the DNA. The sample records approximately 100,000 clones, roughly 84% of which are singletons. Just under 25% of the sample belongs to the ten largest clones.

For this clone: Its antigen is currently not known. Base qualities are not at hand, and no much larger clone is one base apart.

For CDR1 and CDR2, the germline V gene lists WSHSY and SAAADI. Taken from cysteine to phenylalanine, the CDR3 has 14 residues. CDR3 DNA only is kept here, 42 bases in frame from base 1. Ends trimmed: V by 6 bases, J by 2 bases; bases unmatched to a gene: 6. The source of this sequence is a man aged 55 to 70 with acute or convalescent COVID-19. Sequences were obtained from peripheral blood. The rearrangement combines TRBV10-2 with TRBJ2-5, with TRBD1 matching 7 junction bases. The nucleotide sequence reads TGCGCCAGCAGAGATACGGACAGGCAAGAGACCCAGTACTTC. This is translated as CASRDTDRQETQYF.